These T cell receptor beta chains were read from a single sample in a study of lung T cells in sarcoidosis with Löfgren's syndrome. A single record per CDR3 protein comes from TCRdb applying MiXCR to the reads. This table has about 19,000 distinct CDR3 sequences, approximately 22% appearing once. The material sequenced was CD4+ T cells from bronchoalveolar lavage. These receptors were obtained from a human donor with sarcoidosis (Löfgren's syndrome or another form), or a control subject (not recorded which). Both conserved end residues are part of each CDR3. The order of the fields is V gene, D gene, J gene, clone size, CDR3 protein, CDR3 DNA. D genes are given only for firm matches. Clone size is stated in some rows and not others, as once, few, many or a class when expanded.

V: TRBV5-4
D: TRBD2
J: TRBJ2-3
size: many
CDR3: CASSPGLGADTQYF
DNA: TGTGCCAGCAGCCCTGGACTAGGCGCAGATACGCAGTATTTT

V: TRBV4-3
D: TRBD2
J: TRBJ2-3
size: many
CDR3: CASSQDLASGGTDTQYF
DNA: TGCGCCAGCAGCCAAGACTTGGCTAGCGGTGGAACAGATACGCAGTATTTT

V: TRBV18
D: .
J: TRBJ2-1
size: many
CDR3: CASSPRQLPHMDNEQFF
DNA: TGTGCCAGCTCACCACGCCAACTCCCTCACATGGACAATGAGCAGTTCTTC

V: TRBV18
D: TRBD1
J: TRBJ1-1
size: .
CDR3: CASSPLAGGSTEAFF
DNA: TGTGCCAGCTCACCGTTGGCAGGGGGAAGCACTGAAGCTTTCTTT

V: TRBV2
D: .
J: TRBJ1-1
size: many
CDR3: CASSEYVNTEAFF
DNA: TGTGCCAGCAGTGAATACGTGAACACTGAAGCTTTCTTT

V: TRBV20-1
D: TRBD2
J: TRBJ2-7
size: many
CDR3: CSARLAGGNEQYF
DNA: TGCAGTGCTCGACTAGCGGGAGGGAACGAGCAGTACTTC

V: TRBV19
D: TRBD1
J: TRBJ1-5
size: many
CDR3: CASKGANQPQHF
DNA: TGTGCCAGTAAGGGGGCGAATCAGCCCCAGCATTTT

V: TRBV7-3
D: TRBD1
J: TRBJ2-3
size: few
CDR3: CASSLYPGGTDSTDTQYF
DNA: TGTGCCAGCAGCTTATATCCAGGGGGTACGGATAGCACAGATACGCAGTATTTT

V: TRBV7-9
D: .
J: TRBJ1-1
size: few
CDR3: CASSWTAMNTEAFF
DNA: TGTGCCAGCAGCTGGACAGCTATGAACACTGAAGCTTTCTTT

V: TRBV18
D: .
J: TRBJ1-2
size: .
CDR3: CASSPDTNYGYTF
DNA: TGTGCCAGCTCACCGGATACTAACTATGGCTACACCTTC

V: TRBV7-2
D: .
J: TRBJ2-1
size: many
CDR3: CASSLAGAYNEQFF
DNA: TGTGCCAGCAGCTTAGCGGGAGCCTACAATGAGCAGTTCTTC

V: TRBV5-4
D: .
J: TRBJ2-1
size: .
CDR3: CASSSDATYNKQFF
DNA: TGTGCCAGCAGCTCGGACGCAACCTACAATAAGCAGTTCTTC

V: TRBV19
D: .
J: TRBJ1-4
size: .
CDR3: CASSMGGKEKLFF
DNA: TGTGCCAGTAGTATGGGGGGCAAGGAAAAACTGTTTTTT

V: TRBV7-2
D: .
J: TRBJ2-7
size: .
CDR3: CASSPRQTNYEQYF
DNA: TGTGCCAGCAGCCCCCGACAGACGAACTACGAGCAGTACTTC

V: TRBV28
D: .
J: TRBJ2-2
size: many
CDR3: CASSLVTANTGELFF
DNA: TGTGCCAGCAGTTTGGTGACAGCGAACACCGGGGAGCTGTTTTTT

V: TRBV18
D: .
J: TRBJ1-5
size: few
CDR3: CASSAGQYNQPQHF
DNA: TGTGCCAGCTCCGCAGGGCAGTACAATCAGCCCCAGCATTTT

V: TRBV7-9
D: TRBD2
J: TRBJ2-7
size: .
CDR3: CASSLGLALSYEQYF
DNA: TGTGCCAGCAGCTTAGGACTAGCACTATCCTACGAGCAGTACTTC

V: TRBV19
D: .
J: TRBJ2-7
size: many
CDR3: CASSIGGSPYEQYF
DNA: TGTGCCAGTAGTATAGGTGGCAGCCCTTACGAGCAGTACTTC

V: TRBV4-2
D: TRBD2
J: TRBJ2-3
size: many
CDR3: CASSQDWLAGLTDTQYF
DNA: TGTGCCAGCAGCCAAGATTGGCTAGCGGGGCTCACAGATACGCAGTATTTT

V: TRBV29-1
D: TRBD1
J: TRBJ1-1
size: .
CDR3: CSVTGGWESDAFF
DNA: TGCAGCGTCACAGGGGGCTGGGAGAGTGATGCTTTCTTT

V: TRBV20-1
D: .
J: TRBJ2-3
size: many
CDR3: CSASFPGTDTQYF
DNA: TGCAGTGCTAGCTTTCCCGGCACAGATACGCAGTATTTT

V: TRBV6-1
D: TRBD1
J: TRBJ1-3
size: medium-sized
CDR3: CASNKGQGHSGNTIYF
DNA: TGTGCCAGCAATAAAGGACAGGGGCACTCTGGAAACACCATATATTTT

V: TRBV20-1
D: TRBD2
J: TRBJ2-3
size: medium-sized
CDR3: CSASNSGEGDTQYF
DNA: TGCAGTGCTAGTAATAGCGGGGAGGGAGATACGCAGTATTTT

V: TRBV29-1
D: TRBD1
J: TRBJ1-1
size: .
CDR3: CSARTGTNTEAFF
DNA: TGCAGCGCCCGGACAGGGACGAACACTGAAGCTTTCTTT

V: TRBV20-1
D: TRBD1
J: TRBJ2-7
size: many
CDR3: CSAPRQGYEQYF
DNA: TGCAGTGCTCCCCGACAGGGTTACGAGCAGTACTTC

V: TRBV5-1
D: .
J: TRBJ2-7
size: few
CDR3: CASSLEGGAGPYEQYF
DNA: TGCGCCAGCAGCTTGGAGGGGGGCGCCGGGCCCTACGAGCAGTACTTC

V: TRBV6-2/TRBV6-3
D: TRBD2
J: TRBJ2-7
size: medium-sized
CDR3: CASSYSNVGRAKEQYF
DNA: TGTGCCAGCAGTTACTCGAACGTCGGGAGGGCGAAAGAGCAGTACTTC

V: TRBV20-1
D: .
J: TRBJ2-7
size: medium-sized
CDR3: CSARDRRGSYEQYF
DNA: TGCAGTGCTAGAGATCGACGGGGTTCTTACGAGCAGTACTTC

V: TRBV28
D: .
J: TRBJ2-7
size: many
CDR3: CASTPTGRTSYEQYF
DNA: TGTGCCAGCACCCCCACGGGCAGGACCTCCTACGAGCAGTACTTC

V: TRBV28
D: TRBD1
J: TRBJ2-7
size: many
CDR3: CASSFFSDRLYEQYF
DNA: TGTGCCAGCAGTTTCTTTTCGGACAGGCTCTACGAGCAGTACTTC

V: TRBV20-1
D: TRBD1
J: TRBJ2-1
size: many
CDR3: CSVDRGKGNNEQFF
DNA: TGCAGTGTCGACAGGGGGAAAGGGAACAATGAGCAGTTCTTC

V: TRBV5-1
D: .
J: TRBJ2-1
size: .
CDR3: CASSLASYNEQFF
DNA: TGCGCCAGCAGCTTGGCCTCCTACAATGAGCAGTTCTTC

V: TRBV18
D: TRBD2
J: TRBJ2-1
size: few
CDR3: CASAPPLAVGINEQFF
DNA: TGTGCCAGCGCCCCCCCACTAGCGGTTGGCATCAATGAGCAGTTCTTC

V: TRBV18
D: TRBD1
J: TRBJ2-4
size: .
CDR3: CASSPGQGVTIQYF
DNA: TGTGCCAGCTCACCCGGACAGGGTGTAACCATTCAGTACTTC

V: TRBV7-2
D: TRBD2
J: TRBJ2-5
size: many
CDR3: CASSLVGTSGRETQYF
DNA: TGTGCCAGCAGCTTAGTAGGGACTAGCGGGAGAGAGACCCAGTACTTC

V: TRBV30
D: .
J: TRBJ2-2
size: .
CDR3: CAWSPMNTGELFF
DNA: TGTGCCTGGAGCCCAATGAACACCGGGGAGCTGTTTTTT